The entry that follows covers one T cell receptor (beta chain) sequence. Amplified TCR beta CDR3 regions came from RNA transcripts. HTBI primers drove first-round RT-PCR of the TCR CDR3. TCRdb used MiXCR to reprocess the multiplex PCR reads, holding one entry per CDR3 protein. The table shows 75,000 to 100,000 distinct CDR3 sequences, with roughly 49% occurring only once. The sample is drawn from a study of T cells in Graves' hyperthyroidism and ophthalmopathy. V lost 4 bases and J lost 1, with 13 bases in between. Germline V gene sequence: CDR1 SQVTM, CDR2 ANQGSEA. This CDR3 has 15 amino acids. Isolation of PBMCs was performed on roughly 9 ml fresh peripheral blood.

The sample was blood. This TCR was recovered from a woman aged 40 to 55 with Graves' hyperthyroidism. The chain has TRBV29-1 and TRBJ2-2; D is unresolved. The CDR3 coding sequence is TGCAGCGTTGTAGGCGGACCCGTGAACACCGGGGAGCTGTTTTTT. It codes for CSVVGGPVNTGELFF.